This T cell receptor beta chain stems from a study of early T cells in non-severe SARS-CoV-2 infection. The sample holds many counts of this clonotype. As part of library construction, unique molecular identifiers were attached to individual cDNA molecules. TCRdb redid the calling of the 5' RACE reads with MiXCR, one entry per CDR3 protein. The sample shows roughly 99,000 distinct CDR3 sequences, around 10% of them seen only once. This clonotype was obtained from an adult who was a healthcare worker with PCR-confirmed SARS-CoV-2 infection or an uninfected control (not recorded which). Sequenced sample: whole blood.

The CDR3 DNA is TGCAGTGGCCCGAAAGACCCTGACGCTGAAGCTTTCTTT. It translates to CSGPKDPDAEAFF. This rearrangement joins TRBV20-1 to TRBJ1-1, with D uncertain. Trimming pared 7 bases from V and 6 bases from J, leaving 18 bases between. The germline V gene encodes CDR1 DFQATT and CDR2 SNEGSKA (reference sequence). This CDR3 region has 13 residues.